This T cell receptor (beta chain) was retrieved from a study of blood T cell repertoires in COVID-19 (dated by TCRdb to the early 2020s). Context from the whole study: Collaborator samples came from the United States, Italy and Spain and covered acute and convalescent phases of COVID-19. The material from the prospective study consisted of cDNA or gDNA derived from T cells, B-cell-depleted T cells, or PBMCs. Subjects who had been exposed to COVID-19, were actively infected with it, or had recovered from it provided the deeply sampled blood TCRbeta repertoires that made up the dataset. The repertoires were released in a freely available public database intended as a resource for research on the immune response to SARS-CoV-2. Samples came from the ongoing ImmuneRACE study (first 160 participants) plus 1,254 subjects from 6 global collaborators. A de-identified subject ID, COVID-19 status, age in years and sex were almost always included in the sample metadata. Where HLA class I and class II types were available, the types were taken from metadata supplied by the sample provider, not from assay-based typing. What the research found in general, with its limitations: How much clinical and demographic metadata was included differed by source and by participant, and the metadata was provided uncurated.

The collaborating institutions used their own protocols to collect whole blood in K2EDTA tubes. For TCRbeta analysis, collaborator samples were shipped as frozen whole blood, as isolated PBMCs, or as DNA extracted from either sample type. Note on this clone: Its antigen has not been determined. No qualities accompany the bases; no much larger clone lies one base away.

The CDR3 goes from the cysteine to the phenylalanine over 13 residues. Only CDR3 DNA remains: 39 bases, in frame from the first base. The germline V gene (reference sequence) provides CDR1 LNHDA and CDR2 SQIVND. TCRbeta CDR3 regions were amplified from genomic DNA by means of the immunoSEQ Assay, a bias-controlled multiplex PCR. Regarding the original processing steps: The number of nucleated cells in each sample was estimated from the amplification of reference gene primers within the assay. Sequence reads were collapsed and filtered to measure the absolute abundance of every unique TCRbeta CDR3 rearrangement. For each sample, productive Simpson clonality was calculated as the square root of Simpson's diversity index over productive rearrangements. This is the immuneACCESS table as TCRdb keeps it, with only in-frame sequences that have V and J called. A part of the clones is gone; compared with another copy, unresolved V genes explain less than half, and the rest is unexplained. V, J and clone size reflect that table, while D and trimming were determined from the DNA. A total of some 110,000 clones appear in this sample, around 79% of them only once. The ten largest account for around 2.3% of the sample.

Sequences were obtained from peripheral blood. This TCR came from a man aged 50-59 years with acute or convalescent COVID-19. The chain links TRBV19 with TRBJ1-6; too little of a D gene remains to name it. The DNA is as follows: TGTACTCGTACGAGCTCCTATAATTCACCCCTCCACTTT. Translated, it gives CTRTSSYNSPLHF.